These 27 T cell receptor beta chains share one sample of origin, sequenced in a study of T cells in tumors after PD-1 blockade. Sequencing used immunoSEQ multiplex PCR; TCRdb keeps in-frame clones, though not all of them. Among roughly 9,800 clones, approximately 61% were seen once, and the ten largest hold over 10%. Specimen: tumor tissue, collected after anti-PD-1 treatment. These receptors were obtained from a human donor with basal cell carcinoma.

The rearrangement joins TRBV7-8 to TRBJ2-2, with no clear D. V lost 1 base, J lost 3 bases, and 9 bases lay in between. The CDR3 extends over 15 amino acids. Germline lookup yields CDR1 SGHVS and CDR2 FQNEAQ. The CDR3 loop reads CASSLVKSDTGELFF. The CDR3 DNA is TGTGCCAGCAGCTTAGTTAAAAGCGACACCGGGGAGCTGTTTTTT.

V is TRBV15 and J is TRBJ2-3; the match to TRBD2 covers 8 bases. The CDR3 is 16 residues long. From germline, CDR1 is LNHNV and CDR2 YYDKDF (reference sequence). V trimming: 0 bases; J trimming: 4 bases; junction bases outside the gene matches: 6. This CDR3 reads CATSRDPGGAADTQYF. CDR3 coding DNA: TGTGCCACCAGCAGAGATCCCGGGGGGGCCGCAGATACGCAGTATTTT.

There are a few counts of this clone. V is TRBV12-3 or TRBV12-4 and J is TRBJ1-6; D unclear. The CDR3 has 13 residues. V lost 7 bases, J lost 11 bases, and 15 bases lay in between. CDR3 coding DNA: TGTGCCAGCACCACCGGGAGAGAGGCACCCCTCCACTTT. Protein: CASTTGREAPLHF.

The V call is TRBV19, the J call TRBJ2-7, with D perhaps matching TRBD1 (7 bases). Germline V gene lookup returns CDR1 LNHDA and CDR2 SQIVND (reference sequence). The CDR3 sequence is 14 residues long. V shed 4 bases and J shed 5 bases, with 15 bases lying between them. This chain's CDR3 is CASSRGDSRHEQYF. CDR3 in DNA: TGTGCCAGTAGTAGGGGGGACAGTCGCCACGAGCAGTACTTC.

CDR3 nucleotides: TGTGCCAGCAGCCAGGGCAGATCCTACGAGCAGTACTTC. This translates into CASSQGRSYEQYF. The chain couples TRBV16 to TRBJ2-7; D unresolved. Trimming shortened V by 3 bases and J by 1 base, and 7 bases separated the two germline ends. This CDR3 is 13 amino acids long. The V gene's germline CDR1 is KGHSY and CDR2 FQNENV.

The J gene is TRBJ2-3, the V gene TRBV5-1; 7 bases line up with TRBD2. This CDR3 comprises 16 residues. Germline loops: CDR1 SGHRS, CDR2 YFSETQ. Unmatched junction bases numbered 12, after V lost 5 bases and J lost 3 bases. Here the CDR3 reads CASRSGGGGDTDTQYF. As DNA, the CDR3 is TGCGCCAGCAGATCTGGGGGGGGAGGAGATACAGATACGCAGTATTTT.

The CDR3 bases are TGTGCCAGCAGCTTGGCAGGCCGCGAGCAGTACTTC. Its protein is CASSLAGREQYF. The chain carries TRBV7-9 and TRBJ2-7; D gene unclear. In germline, CDR1 is SEHNR, CDR2 FQNEAQ (reference sequence). Trimming took 3 bases from V and 6 from J, leaving 9 bases between them. The CDR3 is 12 residues long. Using reference TRBV7-9 and TRBJ2-7 for the parts outside the CDR3, the full variable domain is DTGVSQNPRHKITKRGQNVTFRCDPISEHNRLYWYRQTLGQGPEFLTYFQNEAQLEKSRLLSDRFSAERPKGSFSTLEIQRTEQGDSAMYLCASSLAGREQYFGPGTRLTVT.

This clone occurred a few times. The chain is built from TRBV19 and TRBJ2-4; the match to TRBD2 covers 7 bases. This CDR3 has 14 amino acids. CDR1 and CDR2 from the germline V gene are LNHDA and SQIVND (reference sequence). J gave up 5 bases and V 4 bases, and 5 bases lay outside the gene matches. The CDR3 reads CASSREGMQNIQYF. The CDR3 coding sequence is TGTGCCAGTAGTAGGGAGGGGATGCAAAACATTCAGTACTTC.

The chain has TRBV16 and TRBJ2-6; tentatively, D is TRBD1 or TRBD2 (5 bases each). Trimming took 1 base from V and 7 from J, leaving 17 bases between them. The CDR3 contains 17 residues. The germline gives CDR1 KGHSY, CDR2 FQNENV. The CDR3 loop reads CASSQWSRGPLANVLTF. The CDR3 DNA is TGTGCCAGCAGCCAATGGTCCCGGGGACCCCTTGCCAACGTCCTGACTTTC.

This clone was seen once. This sequence joins TRBV7-2 and TRBJ2-3; tentative D call: TRBD2 (7 bases). Looked up from germline, CDR1 is SGHTA and CDR2 is FQGNSA. This CDR3 comprises 16 residues. Deletions cut 5 bases from V and 2 bases from J, with 17 bases between. CDR3 protein: CASSRGGRTHTDTQYF. For the CDR3, the DNA is TGTGCCAGCAGCAGGGGGGGGCGGACGCACACAGATACGCAGTATTTT.

The chain recombines TRBV4-2 with TRBJ2-3, with 8 bases identical to TRBD2. The ends lost 4 bases at V and 5 bases at J; junction bases unmatched: 17. The CDR3 covers 18 residues. The germline V gene has CDR1 LGHNA and CDR2 YNFKEQ. The CDR3 here is CASSPQPGLARGEDTQYF. CDR3 coding DNA: TGTGCCAGCAGCCCCCAACCCGGACTAGCCCGAGGGGAAGATACGCAGTATTTT.

Relative to its sample, this clone is large (0.1 to 1%). The gene calls are TRBV28 and TRBJ2-5; a possible D gene is TRBD2 (7 bases). Germline loops: CDR1 MDHEN, CDR2 SYDVKM. This CDR3 contains 16 residues. The V end lost 4 bases, the J end lost 5 bases, and 20 bases lay between the germline ends. CDR3 bases: TGTGCCAGCAGTTGGCCGGGGGGCGCGGGGGAGGAGACCCAGTACTTC. As protein: CASSWPGGAGEETQYF.

This clone has a handful of counts. V and J are TRBV27 and TRBJ2-4; 8 bases match TRBD1. The CDR3 is made up of 19 amino acids. With 5 bases clipped from V and 4 bases from J, the junction kept 19 bases outside the gene matches. Germline loops: CDR1 MNHEY, CDR2 SMNVEV (reference sequence). The CDR3 protein is CASSPVGTGFFGAKNIQYF. The CDR3 nucleotides are TGTGCCAGCAGTCCCGTCGGGACAGGCTTCTTTGGGGCAAAAAACATTCAGTACTTC.

This clone came up a few times. V usage is TRBV11-3 and J usage is TRBJ2-3; possible D gene TRBD1, 5 bases. The germline V gene encodes CDR1 SGHNT and CDR2 YENEEA. The CDR3 length is 14 residues. V dropped 1 base and J dropped 2 bases, with 7 bases sitting between them. CDR3 protein: CASSLGRDTDTQYF. The CDR3 region has the DNA TGTGCCAGCAGCTTAGGCAGGGACACAGATACGCAGTATTTT. Full variable domain (missing parts from reference TRBV11-3 and TRBJ2-3): EAGVVQSPRYKIIEKKQPVAFWCNPISGHNTLYWYLQNLGQGPELLIRYENEEAVDDSQLPKDRFSAERLKGVDSTLKIQPAELGDSAVYLCASSLGRDTDTQYFGPGTRLTVL.

In its sample, this clone was seen once. The V gene is TRBV4-2, the J gene TRBJ2-3; no clear D gene. The CDR3 covers 14 residues. Germline assignment: CDR1 LGHNA and CDR2 YNFKEQ. The V gene lost 0 bases and the J gene lost 1 base, with 5 bases spanning the gap. CDR3 coding DNA: TGTGCCAGCAGCCAAGATATCCGCACAGATACGCAGTATTTT. This codes for CASSQDIRTDTQYF.

The gene calls are TRBV28 and TRBJ1-1; 9 nucleotides line up with TRBD1. Germline CDR1 reads MDHEN; CDR2 reads SYDVKM. Trimming at V came to 5 bases and at J to 1 base, leaving 8 bases not matched to a gene. The CDR3 consists of 16 residues. The DNA for the CDR3 is TGTGCCAGCAGTGCCATCACAGGGGGCCCGAACACTGAAGCTTTCTTT. Its protein is CASSAITGGPNTEAFF.

This clone occurred a few times. The chain is built from TRBV7-8 and TRBJ1-2; D not certain. Per germline, CDR1 SGHVS and CDR2 FQNEAQ. The germline V and J ends were trimmed by 2 bases and 3 bases, with 7 bases remaining between them. This CDR3 has 13 amino acids. This CDR3 reads CASSLNVDYGYTF. The CDR3 nucleotides are TGTGCCAGCAGCTTAAATGTGGACTATGGCTACACCTTC.

The chain employs TRBV30 and TRBJ1-6, with D tentatively TRBD1 (5 bases). Germline V gene data show CDR1 as GTSNPN and CDR2 as SVGIG (reference sequence). The CDR3 runs 14 residues. V was pared by 5 bases and J by 7 bases, with 15 bases between. The CDR3 DNA follows: TGTGCCTGGGCGGTTGGGGGTAGGAATTCACCCCTCCACTTT. Protein product: CAWAVGGRNSPLHF.

This clone was seen only a few times. The V and J genes are TRBV19 and TRBJ2-7; tentative D call: TRBD1 (6 bases). The CDR3 sequence is 14 residues long. Germline CDR1 LNHDA, CDR2 SQIVND (reference sequence). V was clipped by 6 bases and J by 0 bases, with 12 bases between them. The CDR3 is CASSPTGLSYEQYF. In nucleotides, the CDR3 is TGTGCCAGTAGCCCCACAGGGCTCTCCTACGAGCAGTACTTC.

The V and J genes are TRBV2 and TRBJ2-3; the match to TRBD2 covers 7 bases. Germline V lookup: CDR1 SNHLY, CDR2 FYNNEI. This CDR3 has 16 residues. Trimming took 2 bases from V and 2 from J; bases not matched to a gene: 7. Here the CDR3 DNA reads TGTGCCAGCAGTGAAAGTCGACTAGCCCTCACAGATACGCAGTATTTT. It yields the protein CASSESRLALTDTQYF.

The chain uses TRBV7-9 and TRBJ1-1; a weak D match, TRBD1 (6 bases). From germline, CDR1 is SEHNR and CDR2 FQNEAQ (reference sequence). The CDR3 spans 12 residues. Trimming took 2 bases from V and 9 from J, leaving 10 bases between them. DNA for the CDR3: TGTGCCAGCAGCTTATCTACAGGGCAAGCTTTCTTT. Translating gives CASSLSTGQAFF.

In its sample, this clone was seen once. The gene calls are TRBV5-1 and TRBJ2-7; D might be TRBD1 (6 bases). The germline V and J ends were trimmed by 5 bases and 1 base, with 13 bases remaining between them. Germline CDR1 is SGHRS and CDR2 is YFSETQ. This CDR3 is 14 amino acids long. The CDR3 nucleotides are TGCGCCAGCAGAACCGGGACAACATCCTACGAGCAGTACTTC. This gives the protein CASRTGTTSYEQYF.

The rearrangement uses TRBV5-1 and TRBJ2-3, with TRBD1 matching 7 bases. The CDR3 is 14 amino acids. J was trimmed by 0 bases and V by 3 bases; bases with no gene match: 1. Germline CDR1 SGHRS, CDR2 YFSETQ. CDR3 DNA: TGCGCCAGCAGCTCAGGGGGAAGCACAGATACGCAGTATTTT. Residues: CASSSGGSTDTQYF.

The table lists this clone with a count of one. Here the CDR3 DNA reads TGTGCCAGCAGCCCTAACTACGAGCAGTACTTC. Encoded protein: CASSPNYEQYF. This chain joins TRBV11-1 and TRBJ2-7; D is unresolved. Germline-derived CDR1 and CDR2 are SGHAT and FQDESV (reference sequence). The CDR3 length is 11 residues. Trimming took off 5 bases at V and 3 bases at J, with 5 bases between the two ends. The full variable domain, completed using reference TRBV11-1 and TRBJ2-7, is EAEVAQSPRYKITEKSQAVAFWCDPISGHATLYWYRQILGQGPELLVQFQDESVVDDSQLPKDRFSAERLKGVDSTLKIQPAELGDSAMYLCASSPNYEQYFGPGTRLTVT.

This clone was detected only a few times. The chain employs TRBV24-1 and TRBJ1-1; perhaps TRBD1 as D (6 bases). From germline, CDR1 is KGHDR and CDR2 SFDVKD. This CDR3 has 14 residues. V was trimmed by 5 bases and J by 4 bases, leaving 13 bases between them. DNA of the CDR3: TGTGCCACCAGTGGCGGAGTAGGGGGCACTGAAGCTTTCTTT. This codes for CATSGGVGGTEAFF.

This clone has just a few counts. The chain is built from TRBV5-1 and TRBJ1-2; D remains ambiguous. Germline assignment: CDR1 SGHRS and CDR2 YFSETQ. With 1 base removed from V and 4 bases from J, the gap between germline ends came to 14 bases. The CDR3 covers 15 residues. CDR3 in DNA: TGCGCCAGCAGCTTGCATCCCGGGCCCGCCTATGGCTACACCTTC. Translation: CASSLHPGPAYGYTF.

The J gene is TRBJ2-2, the V gene TRBV5-6, with D possibly matching TRBD1 (5 bases). The ends were cut back, 4 bases at V and 4 bases at J, with 17 bases in the middle. The CDR3 is made up of 16 amino acids. CDR1 is SGHDT and CDR2 is YYEEEE in the germline V gene. CDR3: CASSHRQSFSTGELFF. The CDR3 DNA sequence: TGTGCCAGCAGCCATAGACAGTCATTCTCCACCGGGGAGCTGTTTTTT.